This T cell receptor (beta chain) was captured in a study of T cell repertoires in cytomegalovirus infection (dated by TCRdb to about 2019). Study-wide context: Donor HLA type was relevant to the analysis, as public TCR beta signatures indicated carriage of CMV infection together with the matching HLA type.

What the research found in general, with its limitations: In both this cohort and an independent cohort of 352 donors, the cumulative frequency of public TCR beta family members distinguished carriers of CMV infection plus the relevant HLA type. The ex vivo response was dominated by HLA-C-restricted CMV-specific TCR beta clonotypes, and the single most frequent clonotype in two of eight donors was supplied by these HLA-C-restricted clonotypes.

The instrument given in TCRdb is Illumina HiSeq 1500. TCRdb applied fastp at Q25 and MiXCR to the public reads, then kept only in-frame beta chains. Each record represents a unique CDR3 protein, reported with the most common genes and DNA among its rows. This sample lists nearly 650,000 distinct CDR3 sequences; around 24% were detected once. The top ten clones comprise roughly 8% of the sample. This clonotype was detected a few times. Its antigen specificity is not known. The input lacks base qualities; no much larger clone sits a single base away. This TCR derives from a human donor in good health (CMV status not recorded). Some clones in this sample may be carry-over from other donors' samples. Input material: CD8+ T cells from PBMCs.

The DNA sequence follows: TGCAGTGCTGTTCGGACTCACGCCTACGAGCAGTACGTC. It codes for CSAVRTHAYEQYV. The sequence joins TRBV20-1 to TRBJ2-7; TRBD2 might be the D gene, on 5 matching bases. At the junction V is shortened by 5 bases and J by 2 bases, with 13 bases in between. Measured from the cysteine to the valine, the CDR3 is 13 residues long. Kept here is only the CDR3 DNA, which spans 39 bases and is read in frame from base 1. CDR1 DFQATT and CDR2 SNEGSKA were looked up in the germline V gene (reference sequence).